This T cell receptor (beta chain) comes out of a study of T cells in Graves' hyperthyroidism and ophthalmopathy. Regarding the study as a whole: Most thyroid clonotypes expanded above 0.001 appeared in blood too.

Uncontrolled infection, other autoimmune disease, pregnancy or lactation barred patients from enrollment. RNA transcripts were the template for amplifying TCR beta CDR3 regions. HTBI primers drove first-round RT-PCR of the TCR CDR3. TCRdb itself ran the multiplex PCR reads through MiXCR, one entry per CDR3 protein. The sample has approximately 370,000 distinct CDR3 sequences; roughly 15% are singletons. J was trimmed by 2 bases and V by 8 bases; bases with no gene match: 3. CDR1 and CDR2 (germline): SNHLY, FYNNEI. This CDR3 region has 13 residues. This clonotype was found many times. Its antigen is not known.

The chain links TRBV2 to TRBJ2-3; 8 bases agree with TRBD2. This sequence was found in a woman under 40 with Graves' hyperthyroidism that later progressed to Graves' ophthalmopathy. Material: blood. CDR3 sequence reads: CASQRETTDTQYF. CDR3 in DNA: TGTGCCAGCCAGCGGGAGACCACAGATACGCAGTATTTT. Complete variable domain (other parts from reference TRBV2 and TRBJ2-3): EPEVTQTPSHQVTQMGQEVILRCVPISNHLYFYWYRQILGQKVEFLVSFYNNEISEKSEIFDDQFSVERPDGSNFTLKIRSTKLEDSAMYFCASQRETTDTQYFGPGTRLTVL.